One and the same sample provided the 3 T cell receptor beta chains below, sequenced in a study of cytomegalovirus exposure and HLA in healthy donors (dated 2017 in TCRdb). The protocol used for the library was the immunoSEQ multiplex PCR assay. For the multiplex PCR, a mixture combining 60 forward primers for TCR Vbeta segments and 13 reverse primers for TCR Jbeta segments was used. Held by TCRdb, this immuneACCESS table contains in-frame sequences only and omits some clones. Under half of the omission traces to an unresolved V gene where checked; the cause of the rest is unknown. In this sample the table shows around 59,000 clones, 83% of which occur a single time. Roughly 1.6% of the sample is held by the ten biggest clonotypes. The material sequenced was PBMCs. Every receptor here comes from a human donor in good health.

V is TRBV10-3 and J is TRBJ1-6; D possibly corresponds to TRBD1 (6 bases). V lost 6 bases to trimming and J lost 3 bases, with 12 bases between them. The CDR3 totals 15 residues. Germline CDR1 is ENHRY and CDR2 is SYGVKD. In nucleotides, the CDR3 is TGTGCCATCAGCCGGACAGAAGACTATAATTCACCCCTCCACTTT. This gives the protein CAISRTEDYNSPLHF.

This clone was counted only a few times. The V gene is TRBV5-1, the J gene TRBJ1-3; the D gene is possibly TRBD1 (5 bases). The germline V gene has CDR1 SGHRS and CDR2 YFSETQ. The CDR3 is 14 residues long. V lost 0 bases to trimming and J lost 4 bases, with 8 bases between them. The CDR3 protein is CASSLGTPGNTIYF. The CDR3 nucleotides are TGCGCCAGCAGCTTGGGGACACCCGGAAACACCATATATTTT.

The chain carries TRBV7-8 and TRBJ2-3; a possible D gene is TRBD2 (5 bases). Germline V gene data show CDR1 as SGHVS and CDR2 as FQNEAQ. This CDR3 spans 18 amino acids. Trimming stripped 1 base from V and 0 bases from J, with 17 bases between. CDR3: CASSLVEGGEPSTDTQYF. DNA for the CDR3: TGTGCCAGCAGCTTAGTCGAAGGTGGGGAGCCTAGCACAGATACGCAGTATTTT.